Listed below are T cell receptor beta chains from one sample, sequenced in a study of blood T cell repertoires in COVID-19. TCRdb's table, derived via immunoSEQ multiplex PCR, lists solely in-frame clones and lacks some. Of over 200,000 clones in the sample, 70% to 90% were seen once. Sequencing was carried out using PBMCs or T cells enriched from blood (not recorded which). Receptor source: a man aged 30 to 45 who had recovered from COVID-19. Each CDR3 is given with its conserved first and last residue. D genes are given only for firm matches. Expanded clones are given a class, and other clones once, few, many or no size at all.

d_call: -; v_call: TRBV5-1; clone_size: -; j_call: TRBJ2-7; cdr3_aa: CASSLSGTSSYEQYF; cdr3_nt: TGCGCCAGCAGCTTGTCGGGAACAAGCTCCTACGAGCAGTACTTC
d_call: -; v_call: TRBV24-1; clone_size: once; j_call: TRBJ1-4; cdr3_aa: CATSDKDREGTNEKLFF; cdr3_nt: TGTGCCACCAGTGATAAAGACCGGGAAGGAACTAATGAAAAACTGTTTTTT
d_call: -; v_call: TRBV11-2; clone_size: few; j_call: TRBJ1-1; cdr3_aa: CASSLNSAGGEAFF; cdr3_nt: TGTGCCAGCAGCTTAAACTCTGCGGGGGGCGAAGCTTTCTTT
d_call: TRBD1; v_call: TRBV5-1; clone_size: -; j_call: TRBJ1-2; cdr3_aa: CASSLGQGWDGYTF; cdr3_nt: TGCGCCAGCAGCTTGGGACAGGGGTGGGATGGCTACACCTTC
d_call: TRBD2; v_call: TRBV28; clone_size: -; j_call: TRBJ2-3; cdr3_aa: CASSPSGGSDTQYF; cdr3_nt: TGTGCCAGCAGTCCATCGGGAGGCTCGGATACGCAGTATTTT
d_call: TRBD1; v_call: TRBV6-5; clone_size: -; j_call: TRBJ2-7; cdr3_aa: CASSTSTGPHEQYF; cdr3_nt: TGTGCCAGCAGTACCTCGACAGGGCCCCACGAGCAGTACTTC
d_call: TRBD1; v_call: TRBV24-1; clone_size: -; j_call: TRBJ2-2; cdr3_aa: CATSGSGGASGELFF; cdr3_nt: TGTGCCACCAGTGGATCAGGGGGCGCGAGCGGGGAGCTGTTTTTT
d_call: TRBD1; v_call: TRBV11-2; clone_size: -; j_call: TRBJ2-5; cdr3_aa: CASSSVKGQDIETQYF; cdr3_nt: TGTGCCAGCAGCTCCGTTAAGGGACAGGACATAGAGACCCAGTACTTC
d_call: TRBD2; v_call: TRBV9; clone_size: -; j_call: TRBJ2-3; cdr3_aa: CASRSGGLATDTQYF; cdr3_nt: TGTGCCAGCAGGAGCGGGGGACTAGCGACAGATACGCAGTATTTT
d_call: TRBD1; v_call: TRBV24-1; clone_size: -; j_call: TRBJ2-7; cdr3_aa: CATSGTEETYEQYF; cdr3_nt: TGTGCCACCTCCGGGACAGAGGAGACCTACGAGCAGTACTTC
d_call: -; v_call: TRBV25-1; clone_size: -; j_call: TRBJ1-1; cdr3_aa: CASSDFTREGGPEAFF; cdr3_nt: TGTGCCAGCAGTGATTTTACGCGGGAGGGGGGTCCTGAAGCTTTCTTT
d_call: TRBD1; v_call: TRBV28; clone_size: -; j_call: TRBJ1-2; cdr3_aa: CASSLQKQGTGGYTF; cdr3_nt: TGTGCCAGCAGTCTCCAAAAACAGGGGACGGGGGGCTACACCTTC
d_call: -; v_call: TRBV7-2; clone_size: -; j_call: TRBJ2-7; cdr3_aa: CASSLAGGIYEQYF; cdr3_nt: TGTGCCAGCAGCTTAGCGGGAGGAATATACGAGCAGTACTTC
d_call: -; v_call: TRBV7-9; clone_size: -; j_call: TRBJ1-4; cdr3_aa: CASSTPQVEKLFF; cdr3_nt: TGTGCCAGCAGCACTCCCCAGGTTGAAAAACTGTTTTTT
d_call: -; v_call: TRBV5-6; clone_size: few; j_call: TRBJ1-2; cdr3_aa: CASSLNRVRSGYTF; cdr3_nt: TGTGCCAGCAGCTTGAACAGGGTCCGATCTGGCTACACCTTC
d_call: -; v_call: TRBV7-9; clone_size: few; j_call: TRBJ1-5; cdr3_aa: CASSLVANQPQHF; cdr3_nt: TGTGCCAGCAGCTTAGTGGCTAATCAGCCCCAGCATTTT
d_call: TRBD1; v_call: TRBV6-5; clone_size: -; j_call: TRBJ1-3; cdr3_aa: CASSYDRARSGNTIYF; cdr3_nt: TGTGCCAGCAGTTACGACAGGGCGAGGTCTGGAAACACCATATATTTT
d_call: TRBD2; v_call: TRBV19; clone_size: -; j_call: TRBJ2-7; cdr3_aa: CASSKGGSSYEQYF; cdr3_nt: TGTGCCAGTAGTAAGGGCGGGAGCTCCTACGAGCAGTACTTC
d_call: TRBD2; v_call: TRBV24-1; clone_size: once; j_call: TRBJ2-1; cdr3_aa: CATSGGTNSYNEQFF; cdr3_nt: TGTGCCACCAGTGGGGGGACTAACTCCTACAATGAGCAGTTCTTC
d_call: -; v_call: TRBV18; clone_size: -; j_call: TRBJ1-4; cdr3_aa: CASSPHQLWEGFNEKLFF; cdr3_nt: TGTGCCAGCTCACCCCACCAACTCTGGGAGGGCTTTAATGAAAAACTGTTTTTT
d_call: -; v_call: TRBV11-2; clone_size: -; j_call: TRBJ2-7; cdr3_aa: CASSLAPVSYEQYF; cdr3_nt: TGTGCCAGCAGCTTGGCTCCTGTCTCCTACGAGCAGTACTTC
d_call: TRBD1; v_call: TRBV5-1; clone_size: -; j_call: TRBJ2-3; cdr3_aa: CASSSTGTGVGDTQYF; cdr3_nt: TGCGCCAGCAGCTCGACCGGGACAGGGGTCGGGGATACGCAGTATTTT
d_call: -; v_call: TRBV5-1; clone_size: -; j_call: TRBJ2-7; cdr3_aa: CASSSSVDSYEQYF; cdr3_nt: TGCGCCAGCAGCTCCTCCGTAGACTCCTACGAGCAGTACTTC
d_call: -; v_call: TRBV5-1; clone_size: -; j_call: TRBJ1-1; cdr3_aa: CASSLTRGEAFF; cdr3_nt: TGCGCCAGCAGTCTGACGAGGGGGGAAGCTTTCTTT
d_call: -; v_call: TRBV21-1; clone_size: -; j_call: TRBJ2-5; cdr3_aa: CASSKETGHGETQYF; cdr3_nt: TGTGCCAGCAGCAAAGAAACAGGGCATGGGGAGACCCAGTACTTC
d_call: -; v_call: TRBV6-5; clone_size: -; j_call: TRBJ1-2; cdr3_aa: CASSYSRENYGYTF; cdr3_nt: TGTGCCAGCAGTTACTCGAGGGAGAACTATGGCTACACCTTC
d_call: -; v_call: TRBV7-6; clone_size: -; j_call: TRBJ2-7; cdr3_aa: CASSATPYEQYF; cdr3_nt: TGTGCCAGCAGCGCTACCCCCTACGAGCAGTACTTC
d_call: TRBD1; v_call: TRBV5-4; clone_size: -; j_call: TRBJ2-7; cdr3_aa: CASSLGQGDGQYF; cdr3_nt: TGTGCCAGCAGCTTAGGACAGGGTGACGGGCAGTACTTC
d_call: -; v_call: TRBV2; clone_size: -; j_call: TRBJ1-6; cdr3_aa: CASRPDSNSPLHF; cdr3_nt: TGTGCCAGCAGGCCGGACAGCAATTCACCCCTCCACTTT
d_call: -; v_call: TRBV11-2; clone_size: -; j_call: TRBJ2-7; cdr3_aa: CASSLPSVPYEQYF; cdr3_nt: TGTGCCAGCAGCTTACCTAGCGTCCCCTACGAGCAGTACTTC
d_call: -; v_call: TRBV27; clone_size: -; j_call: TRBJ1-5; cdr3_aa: CASSFDRGGQPQHF; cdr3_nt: TGTGCCAGCAGTTTCGATCGGGGAGGTCAGCCCCAGCATTTT
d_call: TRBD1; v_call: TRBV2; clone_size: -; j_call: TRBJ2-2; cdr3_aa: CASRGTGSGELFF; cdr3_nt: TGTGCCAGCAGGGGGACAGGGTCCGGGGAGCTGTTTTTT